The text below deals with one TCR beta chain. The specificity of this receptor is unknown. No base qualities exist here, and no much larger clone lies one base off it. This entry belongs to a study of beta chain features in type 1 diabetes (dated by TCRdb to the late 2010s). About the study as a whole: Mean age, gender distribution, total cell number and subset yield did not differ between patients and healthy donors. A total of 100 million to 110 million sorted cells were examined across all samples, and a strong correlation was observed between cell number per subset and RNA yield. In the study, recently diagnosed type 1 diabetes patients and matched healthy donors were compared on the TCRB repertoires of their sorted circulating CD4+ T cell subsets. Regulatory and stem cell-like memory subsets were obtained from only 8 patients and roughly eight healthy donors, while naive and central memory subsets were obtained from all 30 or so donors. Overall results and qualifications from the work: Naive, central memory and regulatory TCRB repertoires appeared to be more similar among patients than among healthy donors. Because cDNA was sequenced instead of genomic DNA, activated cells with high expression could be over-represented, although the groups did not differ in activation or CD3 levels. At VDJ recombination sites, patients with type 1 diabetes made fewer insertions and deleted more nucleotides, a pattern implying thymic rearrangement abnormalities. Only small numbers of individuals were included in the HLA sub-analyses, which left unresolved whether HLA type had any influence on TCRB rearrangement. PCR may preferentially amplify shorter templates, but because patient and control samples were amplified and corrected together, any resulting skew would affect both groups equally. A moderate but significant shortening of TCRB CDR3 length was observed in type 1 diabetes patients in all four CD4+ subsets.

As encoded in the germline V gene (reference sequence), CDR1 is LNHDA while CDR2 is SQIVND. V was cut back by 3 bases and J by 1 base, leaving a gap of 9 bases between them. The CDR3 runs 14 residues from the cysteine to the phenylalanine. Only the CDR3 part of the read is kept: 42 bases, read in frame from the first base. A single peripheral blood draw of around 120 mL on average was collected from each donor into heparinised tubes. Naive, central memory, regulatory and stem cell-like memory CD4+ T cells were sorted on a BD FACSAria II using a panel including CD45RO, CCR7, CD25, CD127, CD95 and CD27. A purity above 98% was achieved for all sorted populations. PBMCs were isolated immediately by Lymphoprep density gradient centrifugation and stained directly without culture. So that batch effects would be minimized, each experiment stained and sorted samples in pairs, pairing one healthy donor with one patient.

All of the isolated RNA was reverse transcribed with the High Capacity cDNA Reverse Transcription Kit, so expressed TCRB transcripts were sequenced. Naive, central memory and regulatory T cell samples underwent deep immunoSEQ sequencing, averaging roughly 3.3 million total reads per sample. Sorted cells were lysed in RLT buffer, and RNA was extracted using DNase-treated RNeasy Micro or Mini kits according to cell number. Each cell subset was processed separately to prevent cross-contamination, with patient and healthy donor samples processed together. The immunoSEQ multiplex PCR was used to amplify TCRB sequences from cDNA, yielding 87-bp fragments that span the CDR3 region. Sequencing of the amplicons was done on the Illumina HiSeq platform. Per the source publication's procedure: PCR bias was computationally corrected using synthetic template baselines, reads within Hamming distance 2 were collapsed, and singletons that could not be merged were discarded. Reads were aligned against IMGT to assign V, D and J genes, CDR3 length and insertions or deletions at six rearrangement sites. Within each subset, clonotype counts were normalized to the number of sorted cells before true diversity and Gini coefficients were calculated with the tcR R package. The overlap coefficient, calculated on TCRB nucleotide sequences, was used to measure repertoire sharing. Out-of-frame TCRB sequences from naive cells were analyzed to stand in for the pre-selection repertoire. This is the immuneACCESS table as TCRdb keeps it, with only in-frame sequences that have V and J called. A part of the clones is gone; compared with another copy, unresolved V genes explain less than half, and the rest is unexplained. V, J and clone size derive from that table, while D and trimming were established from the DNA sequence. This sample comprises about 260,000 clones, 20% of them detected only once. Of the sample, 0.028% is held by the ten largest clones.

Sequenced input: naive CD4+ T cells from blood. The intended sense of this specimen's cell subset or site label: true naive CD4+ T cells. Recombination joined TRBV19 with TRBJ2-5; the D gene is perhaps TRBD1, from 5 matching bases. The TCR sequence derives from a woman aged 35 to 49 with type 1 diabetes. In nucleotide form, the sequence is TGTGCCAGTAGTATCTCGACAGTCCAAGAGACCCAGTACTTC. Its coded protein is CASSISTVQETQYF.